This paragraph covers one T cell receptor (beta chain) sequence. Its antigen is unidentified. This sample is drawn from a study of blood T cells in healthy people across ages. A second roughly 7 to 11 cycle PCR used barcoded and J-beta primers. A single record per CDR3 protein comes from TCRdb applying MiXCR to the 5' RACE reads. This repertoire shows approximately 1.5 million distinct CDR3 sequences, roughly 43% found once; its top ten account for less than 5%. The germline V gene has CDR1 SEHNR and CDR2 FQNEAQ (reference sequence). The CDR3 is 12 residues long. V dropped 3 bases and J dropped 4 bases, with 7 bases sitting between them. General study results and limits: The diversity estimates, figures obtained from one million T cells, were considered underestimates.

Healthy individuals of Caucasian origin from Russia, aged 6 to 90, served as donors. Isolating PBMCs gave at least 6.5 million of these cells per sample. The extraction recovered at least 5 micrograms of total RNA per sample. The sequencing sample was made of blood. This chain uses TRBV7-9 with TRBJ2-7; D remains unclear. This clonotype was obtained from a woman aged 18-35 years in good health. CDR3 protein: CASSFGNYEQYF. As DNA, the CDR3 is TGTGCCAGCAGCTTTGGGAATTACGAGCAGTACTTC. Based on the CDR3 plus reference TRBV7-9 and TRBJ2-7, the full variable domain is DTGVSQNPRHKITKRGQNVTFRCDPISEHNRLYWYRQTLGQGPEFLTYFQNEAQLEKSRLLSDRFSAERPKGSFSTLEIQRTEQGDSAMYLCASSFGNYEQYFGPGTRLTVT.